The 9 T cell receptor beta chains below all came from one sample that was sequenced in a study of blood T cells in healthy people across ages. With a J-beta primer mix and a sample-barcoded 5' primer, a second PCR ran about 7 to 12 cycles. TCRdb called the 5' RACE reads again in MiXCR, with one record for every CDR3 protein. The sample records around 1,800,000 distinct CDR3 sequences, about two fifths being singletons. The sequencing input was blood. Receptors were obtained from a human donor in good health.

This clonotype has ten or more counts. The chain has TRBV25-1 and TRBJ2-1; D assignment may be TRBD1 or TRBD2 (5 bases each). Trimming shortened V by 4 bases and J by 0 bases, and 7 bases separated the two germline ends. Germline CDR1 is MGHDK and CDR2 is SYGVNS. The CDR3 extends over 14 amino acids. In DNA, the CDR3 is TGTGCCAGCAGTGGGGACGGCTCCTACAATGAGCAGTTCTTC. Its translation is CASSGDGSYNEQFF.

This clonotype was recorded a few times. V is TRBV7-3 and J is TRBJ2-1; D may be TRBD1 (5 bases). V lost 2 bases and J lost 5, with 16 bases in between. This CDR3 has 16 residues. The V gene's germline CDR1 is SGHTA and CDR2 FQGTGA. CDR3 sequence reads: CASSLHQGYSDNEQFF. The CDR3 DNA sequence: TGTGCCAGCAGCTTACATCAGGGTTACAGCGACAATGAGCAGTTCTTC.

The V and J genes are TRBV29-1 and TRBJ2-2; D is perhaps TRBD2 (6 bases). V was trimmed by 6 bases and J by 5 bases, leaving 13 bases between them. Germline V gene sequence: CDR1 SQVTM, CDR2 ANQGSEA. The CDR3 contains 13 residues. CDR3 amino acids: CSVSRGRTGELFF. The CDR3 region has the DNA TGCAGCGTATCACGGGGGAGAACCGGGGAGCTGTTTTTT.

V is TRBV20-1 and J is TRBJ2-1, with D possibly TRBD2 on 6 matching bases. Trimming shortened V by 3 bases and J by 4 bases, and 13 bases separated the two germline ends. This CDR3 has 14 amino acids. Germline V gene data show CDR1 as DFQATT and CDR2 as SNEGSKA (reference sequence). Written as DNA, the CDR3 is TGCAGTGCTAGCTTTGGGGGGAAGTACAATGAGCAGTTCTTC. Its protein product is CSASFGGKYNEQFF.

The genes are TRBV6-5 and TRBJ1-2; 7 bases line up with TRBD1. Germline-derived CDR1 and CDR2 are MNHEY and SVGAGI. After removal of 5 bases from V and 4 bases from J, the junction contained 10 bases not matched to a gene. The CDR3 is 15 residues long. The CDR3 loop reads CASSVGTDSLYGYTF. The CDR3 coding sequence is TGTGCCAGCAGTGTGGGGACAGACTCCCTCTATGGCTACACCTTC.

This chain joins TRBV2 and TRBJ2-5, with TRBD2 as a possible D gene (6 bases). The J call may be incorrect, as the DNA end agrees better with TRBJ2-7. CDR3 length: 15 residues. Germline V CDR1 and CDR2: SNHLY, FYNNEI. CDR3 in amino acids: CASSVGPPGVYEQYF. CDR3 bases: TGTGCCAGCAGCGTTGGGCCTCCGGGGGTTTACGAGCAGTACTTC.

The V and J genes are TRBV6-2 or TRBV6-3 and TRBJ2-1; D possibly corresponds to TRBD1 (7 bases). CDR1 MNHEY and CDR2 SVGEGT come from the germline V gene. The CDR3 spans 15 residues. The ends were cut back, 6 bases at V and 6 bases at J, with 18 bases in the middle. The CDR3 DNA follows: TGTGCCAGCAGGGCACAGGGGAGGCTATTCAATGAGCAGTTCTTC. It yields the protein CASRAQGRLFNEQFF.

The V gene is TRBV6-2 or TRBV6-3, the J gene TRBJ2-1, with D uncertain. V dropped 4 bases and J dropped 10 bases, with 17 bases sitting between them. The CDR3 has 14 amino acids. Per germline, CDR1 MNHEY and CDR2 SVGEGT. DNA of the CDR3: TGTGCCAGCAGTTCCATGACCCCTCTAGGGGAGCAGTTCTTC. Amino acids: CASSSMTPLGEQFF.

The chain couples TRBV15 to TRBJ2-5, with D uncertain. Deletions cut 0 bases from V and 7 bases from J, with 15 bases between. Germline CDR1 LNHNV, CDR2 YYDKDF (reference sequence). This CDR3 is built from 15 residues. CDR3 amino acids: CATSRDRATRATQYF. For the CDR3, the DNA is TGTGCCACCAGCAGAGATAGGGCCACGCGCGCGACCCAGTACTTC.